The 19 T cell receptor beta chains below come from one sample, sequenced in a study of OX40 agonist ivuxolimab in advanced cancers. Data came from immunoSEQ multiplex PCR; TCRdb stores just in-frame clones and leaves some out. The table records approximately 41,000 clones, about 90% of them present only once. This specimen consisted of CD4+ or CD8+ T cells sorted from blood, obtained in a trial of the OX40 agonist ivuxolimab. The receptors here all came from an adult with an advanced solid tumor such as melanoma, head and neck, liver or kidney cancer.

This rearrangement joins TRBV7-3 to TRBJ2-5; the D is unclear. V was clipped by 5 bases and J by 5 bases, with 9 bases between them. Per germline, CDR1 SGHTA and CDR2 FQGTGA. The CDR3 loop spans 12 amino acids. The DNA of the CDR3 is TGTGCCAGCAGCCCTACTGGGGAGACCCAGTACTTC. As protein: CASSPTGETQYF.

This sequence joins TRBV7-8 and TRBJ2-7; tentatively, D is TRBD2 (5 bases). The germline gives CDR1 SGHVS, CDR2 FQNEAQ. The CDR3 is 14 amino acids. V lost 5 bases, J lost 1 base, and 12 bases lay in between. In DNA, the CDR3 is TGTGCCAGCAGCCTTAACAGCGGTTCCTACGAGCAGTACTTC. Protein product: CASSLNSGSYEQYF.

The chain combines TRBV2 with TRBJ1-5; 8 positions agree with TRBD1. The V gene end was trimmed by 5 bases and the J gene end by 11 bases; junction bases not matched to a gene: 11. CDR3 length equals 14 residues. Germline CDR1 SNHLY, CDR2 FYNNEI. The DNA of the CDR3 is TGTGCCAGCAGTATCTCGACAGGGGATGGGGCCCAGCATTTT. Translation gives CASSISTGDGAQHF.

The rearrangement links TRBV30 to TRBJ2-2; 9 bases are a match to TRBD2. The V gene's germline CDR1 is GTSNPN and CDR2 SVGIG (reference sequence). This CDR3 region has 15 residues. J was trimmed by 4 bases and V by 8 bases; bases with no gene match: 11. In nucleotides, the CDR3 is TGTGCCCAATCGTTAGCGGGGGCCGCCACCGGGGAGCTGTTTTTT. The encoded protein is CAQSLAGAATGELFF.

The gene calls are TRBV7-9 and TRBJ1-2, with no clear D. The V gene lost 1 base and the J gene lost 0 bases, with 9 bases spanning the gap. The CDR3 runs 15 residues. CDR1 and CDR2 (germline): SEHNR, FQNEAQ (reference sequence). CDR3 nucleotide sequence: TGTGCCAGCAGCTTAGATGCGGGAGCTAACTATGGCTACACCTTC. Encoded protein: CASSLDAGANYGYTF. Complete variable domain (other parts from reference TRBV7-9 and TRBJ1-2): DTGVSQNPRHKITKRGQNVTFRCDPISEHNRLYWYRQTLGQGPEFLTYFQNEAQLEKSRLLSDRFSAERPKGSFSTLEIQRTEQGDSAMYLCASSLDAGANYGYTFGSGTRLTVV.

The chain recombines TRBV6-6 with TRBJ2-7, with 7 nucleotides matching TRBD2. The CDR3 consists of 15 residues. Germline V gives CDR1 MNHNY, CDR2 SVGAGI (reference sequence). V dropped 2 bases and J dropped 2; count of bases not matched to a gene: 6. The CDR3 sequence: CASSYTPGRTYEQYF. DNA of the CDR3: TGTGCCAGCAGTTACACGCCCGGGAGGACCTACGAGCAGTACTTC.

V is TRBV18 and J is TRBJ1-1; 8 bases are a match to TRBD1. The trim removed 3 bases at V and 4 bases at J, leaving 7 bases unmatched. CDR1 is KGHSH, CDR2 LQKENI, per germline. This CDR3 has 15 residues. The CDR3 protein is CASSPFGQGGTEAFF. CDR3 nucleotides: TGTGCCAGCTCACCTTTCGGACAGGGCGGCACTGAAGCTTTCTTT.

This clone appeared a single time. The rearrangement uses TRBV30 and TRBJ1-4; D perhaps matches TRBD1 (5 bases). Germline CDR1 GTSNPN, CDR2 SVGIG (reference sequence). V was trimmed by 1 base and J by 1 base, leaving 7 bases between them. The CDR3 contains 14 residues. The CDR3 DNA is TGTGCCTGGAGTGCCAGGGTAACTAATGAAAAACTGTTTTTT. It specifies CAWSARVTNEKLFF.

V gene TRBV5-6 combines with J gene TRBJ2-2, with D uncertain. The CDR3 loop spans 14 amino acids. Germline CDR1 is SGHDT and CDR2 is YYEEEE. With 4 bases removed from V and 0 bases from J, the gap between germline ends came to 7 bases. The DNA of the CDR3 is TGTGCCAGCAGCCCCGACCCGAACACCGGGGAGCTGTTTTTT. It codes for CASSPDPNTGELFF.

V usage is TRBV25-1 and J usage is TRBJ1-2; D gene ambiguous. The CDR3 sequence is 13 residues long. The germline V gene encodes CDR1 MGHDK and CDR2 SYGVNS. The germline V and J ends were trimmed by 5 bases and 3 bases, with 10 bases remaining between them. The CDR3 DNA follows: TGTGCCAGCAGTTCCAGACTTTACTATGGCTACACCTTC. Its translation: CASSSRLYYGYTF.

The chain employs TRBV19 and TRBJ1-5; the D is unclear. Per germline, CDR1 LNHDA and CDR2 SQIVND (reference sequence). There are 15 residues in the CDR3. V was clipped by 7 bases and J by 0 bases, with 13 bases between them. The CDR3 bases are TGTGCCAGTAACTCCGGGTCGAGTAGCAATCAGCCCCAGCATTTT. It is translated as CASNSGSSSNQPQHF.

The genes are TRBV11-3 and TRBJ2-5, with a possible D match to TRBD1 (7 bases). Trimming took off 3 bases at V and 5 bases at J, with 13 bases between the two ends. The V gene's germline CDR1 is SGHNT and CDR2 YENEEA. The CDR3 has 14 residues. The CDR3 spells CASSLGAGGETQYF. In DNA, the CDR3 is TGTGCCAGCAGCTTGGGGGCAGGGGGGGAGACCCAGTACTTC. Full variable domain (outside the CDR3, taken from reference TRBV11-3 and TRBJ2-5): EAGVVQSPRYKIIEKKQPVAFWCNPISGHNTLYWYLQNLGQGPELLIRYENEEAVDDSQLPKDRFSAERLKGVDSTLKIQPAELGDSAVYLCASSLGAGGETQYFGPGTRLLVL.

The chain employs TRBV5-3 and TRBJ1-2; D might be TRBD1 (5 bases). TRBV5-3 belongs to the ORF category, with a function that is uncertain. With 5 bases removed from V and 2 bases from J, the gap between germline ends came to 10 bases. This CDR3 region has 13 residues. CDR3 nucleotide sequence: TGTGCCAGAAGGGGGGTCGCGAACTATGGCTACACCTTC. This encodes CARRGVANYGYTF.

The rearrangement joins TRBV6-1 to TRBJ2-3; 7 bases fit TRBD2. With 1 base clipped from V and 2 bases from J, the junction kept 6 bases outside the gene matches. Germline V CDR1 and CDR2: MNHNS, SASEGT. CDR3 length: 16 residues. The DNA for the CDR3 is TGTGCCAGCAGTGAAGTCGGGGCGGGGGACACAGATACGCAGTATTTT. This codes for CASSEVGAGDTDTQYF.

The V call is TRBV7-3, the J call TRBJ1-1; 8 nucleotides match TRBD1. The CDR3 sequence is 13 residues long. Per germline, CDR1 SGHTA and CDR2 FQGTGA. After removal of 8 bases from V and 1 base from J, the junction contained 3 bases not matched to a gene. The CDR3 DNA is TGTGCCAGCGGCAGGGGGCGGAACACTGAAGCTTTCTTT. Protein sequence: CASGRGRNTEAFF.

The CDR3 is CASSLGASGGADTQYF. The DNA of the CDR3 is TGCGCCAGCAGCTTGGGGGCTAGCGGGGGAGCAGATACGCAGTATTTT. The chain couples TRBV5-1 to TRBJ2-3; 10 bases line up with TRBD2. The length of the CDR3 is 16 residues. Germline-derived CDR1 and CDR2 are SGHRS and YFSETQ. Trimming at V came to 0 bases and at J to 4 bases, leaving 5 bases not matched to a gene. The complete variable domain, with remaining parts taken from reference TRBV5-1 and TRBJ2-3, reads KAGVTQTPRYLIKTRGQQVTLSCSPISGHRSVSWYQQTPGQGLQFLFEYFSETQRNKGNFPGRFSGRQFSNSRSEMNVSTLELGDSALYLCASSLGASGGADTQYFGPGTRLTVL.

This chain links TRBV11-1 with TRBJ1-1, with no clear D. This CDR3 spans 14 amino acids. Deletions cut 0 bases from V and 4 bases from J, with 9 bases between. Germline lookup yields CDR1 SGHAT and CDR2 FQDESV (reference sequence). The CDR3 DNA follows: TGTGCCAGCAGCTTAGCTTTTGGTTCCACTGAAGCTTTCTTT. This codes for CASSLAFGSTEAFF. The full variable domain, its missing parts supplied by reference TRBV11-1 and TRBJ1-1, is EAEVAQSPRYKITEKSQAVAFWCDPISGHATLYWYRQILGQGPELLVQFQDESVVDDSQLPKDRFSAERLKGVDSTLKIQPAELGDSAMYLCASSLAFGSTEAFFGQGTRLTVV.

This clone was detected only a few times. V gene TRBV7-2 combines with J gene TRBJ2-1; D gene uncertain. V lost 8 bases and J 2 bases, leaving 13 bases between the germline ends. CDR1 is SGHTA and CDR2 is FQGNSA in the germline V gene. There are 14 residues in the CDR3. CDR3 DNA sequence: TGTGCCAGCGTCGGTGCGAGCGCCTACAATGAGCAGTTCTTC. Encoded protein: CASVGASAYNEQFF.

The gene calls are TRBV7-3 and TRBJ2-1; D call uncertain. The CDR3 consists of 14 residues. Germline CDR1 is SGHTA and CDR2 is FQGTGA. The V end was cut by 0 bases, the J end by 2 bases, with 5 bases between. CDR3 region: CASSLTGPYNEQFF. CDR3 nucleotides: TGTGCCAGCAGCTTAACGGGCCCCTACAATGAGCAGTTCTTC.